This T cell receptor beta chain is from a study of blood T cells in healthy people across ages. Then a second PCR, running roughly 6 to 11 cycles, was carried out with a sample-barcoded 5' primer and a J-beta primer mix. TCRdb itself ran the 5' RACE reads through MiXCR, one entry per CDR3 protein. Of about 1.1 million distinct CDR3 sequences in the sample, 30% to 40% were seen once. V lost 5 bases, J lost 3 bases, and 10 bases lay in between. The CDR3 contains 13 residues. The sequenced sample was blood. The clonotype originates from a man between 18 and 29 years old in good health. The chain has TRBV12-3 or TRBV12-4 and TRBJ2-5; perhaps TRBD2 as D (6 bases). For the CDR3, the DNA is TGTGCCAGCAGTGCGGGGATGAAAGAGACCCAGTACTTC. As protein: CASSAGMKETQYF.